This passage covers 27 T cell receptor beta chains from one sample sequenced in a study of response to subunit inactivated influenza vaccine. TCRdb re-analysed the RT-PCR reads in MiXCR, keeping a single row per CDR3 protein. The sample includes about 830,000 distinct CDR3 sequences, around 18% seen only once; the top ten take about 11%. Here the sequenced sample was PBMCs from blood, taken around 5 days after vaccination. These receptor sequences come from a man aged 50 or older who received an inactivated influenza vaccine.

This chain connects TRBV6-2 or TRBV6-3 to TRBJ2-4; D gene ambiguous. Trimming took 2 bases from V and 10 from J, leaving 15 bases between them. Germline V CDR1 and CDR2: MNHEY, SVGEGT. CDR3 length: 14 amino acids. CDR3 region: CASSYGDVQRIQYF. The CDR3 nucleotides read TGTGCCAGCAGTTACGGCGACGTTCAACGGATTCAGTACTTC.

This clonotype showed up many times. One end of the junction varies from germline; a read error may be responsible. This chain joins TRBV12-3 or TRBV12-4 and TRBJ2-2, with 11 bases lining up with TRBD2. The CDR3 totals 12 residues. As DNA, the CDR3 is TGTGCCAGTAGCGGGGGGGCCGGTGAGCTGTTTTTT. Translation: CASSGGAGELFF.

The table lists this clonotype with a few counts. V is TRBV4-3 and J is TRBJ1-2; D is uncertain. There are 14 residues in the CDR3. Looked up from germline, CDR1 is LGHNA and CDR2 is YSLEER. V dropped 0 bases and J dropped 5 bases, with 10 bases sitting between them. Here the CDR3 reads CASSQEGRGYGYTF. In DNA, the CDR3 is TGCGCCAGCAGCCAAGAGGGGAGAGGGTATGGCTACACCTTC.

This clonotype has only a few counts. The V call is TRBV12-3 or TRBV12-4, the J call TRBJ2-6, with D perhaps TRBD2 (5 bases). Trimming took 5 bases from V and 7 from J, leaving 12 bases between them. The CDR3 runs to 14 residues. The chain's CDR3 is CASSEGYRANVLTF. The CDR3 bases are TGTGCCAGCAGTGAGGGTTACCGTGCCAACGTCCTGACTTTC.

CDR3 sequence (DNA): TGTGCCAGCAGCTTAGATATTCGGCTTTACTCCTACAATGAGCAGTTCTTC. Translation gives CASSLDIRLYSYNEQFF. V usage is TRBV11-2 and J usage is TRBJ2-1, with no clear D. The V gene's germline CDR1 is SGHAT and CDR2 FQNNGV. The CDR3 covers 17 residues. Trimming stripped 0 bases from V and 0 bases from J, with 12 bases between.

This clonotype came up a few times. V and J are TRBV5-1 and TRBJ2-3, with D tentatively TRBD1 or TRBD2 (5 bases each). The germline V gene has CDR1 SGHRS and CDR2 YFSETQ. V was cut by 2 bases and J by 3 bases, with 10 bases left in between. CDR3 size: 14 residues. The CDR3 region is CASSFRQRTDTQYF. CDR3 nucleotide sequence: TGCGCCAGCAGCTTCCGACAGCGGACAGATACGCAGTATTTT.

V gene TRBV5-1 combines with J gene TRBJ2-5, with D maybe TRBD1 (6 bases). The CDR3 consists of 15 residues. Germline V gene sequence: CDR1 SGHRS, CDR2 YFSETQ. V was shortened by 0 bases and J by 0 bases, with 9 bases between the two germline ends. CDR3 region: CASSLGGQYQETQYF. The CDR3 coding sequence is TGCGCCAGCAGCTTGGGAGGACAGTACCAAGAGACCCAGTACTTC.

This clonotype was counted many times. This sequence joins TRBV5-5 and TRBJ1-2; 7 positions match TRBD1. CDR3 size: 15 residues. V gave up 0 bases and J gave up 8 bases; unmatched junction bases: 10. The germline V gene has CDR1 SGHKS and CDR2 YYEKEE (reference sequence). The CDR3 region is CASSLGTGPGGGYTF. In DNA form, the CDR3 reads TGTGCCAGCAGCTTGGGGACAGGACCTGGAGGGGGCTACACCTTC. The entire variable domain, with the rest obtained from reference TRBV5-5 and TRBJ1-2, is as follows: DAGVTQSPTHLIKTRGQQVTLRCSPISGHKSVSWYQQVLGQGPQFIFQYYEKEERGRGNFPDRFSARQFPNYSSELNVNALLLGDSALYLCASSLGTGPGGGYTFGSGTRLTVV.

V gene TRBV12-3 or TRBV12-4 combines with J gene TRBJ1-5, with 9 bases aligning to TRBD1. The CDR3 spans 15 residues. V trimming: 6 bases; J trimming: 0 bases; junction bases outside the gene matches: 3. For the CDR3, the DNA is TGTGCCAGCAGACTACAGGGGGCTAGCAATCAGCCCCAGCATTTT. Its translation: CASRLQGASNQPQHF.

The gene calls are TRBV6-5 and TRBJ2-5, with TRBD2 as a possible D gene (5 bases). Between the trimmed V and J ends, which lost 0 bases and 0 bases, there was a span of 8 bases. The CDR3 runs to 15 residues. The V gene's germline CDR1 is MNHEY and CDR2 SVGAGI. The CDR3 region has the DNA TGTGCCAGCAGTTACTCGAGGGCAGACCAAGAGACCCAGTACTTC. Translated: CASSYSRADQETQYF.

The rearrangement joins TRBV9 to TRBJ1-1; D ambiguous. Between the trimmed V and J ends, which lost 0 bases and 1 base, there was a span of 10 bases. The CDR3 is 15 residues long. Germline V CDR1 and CDR2: SGDLS, YYNGEE. The CDR3 sequence is CASSVAQERNTEAFF. The CDR3, as DNA: TGTGCCAGCAGCGTAGCTCAGGAAAGGAACACTGAAGCTTTCTTT.

The table lists this clonotype with a few counts. This chain links TRBV6-5 with TRBJ2-7; 10 bases are shared with TRBD1. The CDR3 totals 15 residues. CDR1 and CDR2 from the germline V gene are MNHEY and SVGAGI. The V segment lost 4 bases and the J segment 7 bases; nucleotides outside the gene matches: 10. The CDR3: CASSSTGTGEREQYF. CDR3 nucleotides: TGTGCCAGCAGTTCCACCGGGACAGGGGAAAGGGAGCAGTACTTC.

The V call is TRBV20-1, the J call TRBJ2-4; no definite D call. This CDR3 has 11 amino acids. V shed 6 bases and J shed 10 bases, with 13 bases lying between them. In germline, CDR1 is DFQATT, CDR2 SNEGSKA (reference sequence). The CDR3 region is CSARPGYIQYF. The CDR3 DNA follows: TGCAGTGCCCGACCCGGTTATATTCAGTACTTC.

Many counts were recorded for this clonotype. The rearrangement joins TRBV10-3 to TRBJ2-3; D is undetermined. Germline CDR1 is ENHRY and CDR2 is SYGVKD. The V gene lost 5 bases and the J gene lost 2 bases, with 5 bases spanning the gap. CDR3 length: 12 amino acids. CDR3 amino acids: CAISSATDTQYF. The CDR3 DNA reads as TGTGCCATCAGTAGCGCCACAGATACGCAGTATTTT.

In this sample, this clonotype turned up a few times. The chain combines TRBV7-9 with TRBJ2-4, with a tentative D call TRBD1 (7 bases). Between the trimmed V and J ends, which lost 4 bases and 9 bases, there was a span of 13 bases. The CDR3 has 13 amino acids. Germline CDR1 and CDR2: SEHNR and FQNEAQ (reference sequence). The CDR3 sequence: CASSSPGGGIQYF. In DNA form, the CDR3 reads TGTGCCAGCAGCTCCCCAGGGGGAGGCATTCAGTACTTC.

This clonotype was detected a few times. The J gene is TRBJ1-4, the V gene TRBV5-1; the D gene is possibly TRBD1 (6 bases). CDR3 length: 16 residues. Germline V CDR1 and CDR2: SGHRS, YFSETQ. The V and J ends lost 4 bases and 0 bases respectively, with 13 bases between them. Written as DNA, the CDR3 is TGCGCCAGCAGCCCCTACAGGGATCCAACTAATGAAAAACTGTTTTTT. The encoded protein is CASSPYRDPTNEKLFF.

This clonotype has just a few counts. The rearrangement links TRBV7-9 to TRBJ1-2, with D possibly matching TRBD1 (5 bases). The germline V gene encodes CDR1 SEHNR and CDR2 FQNEAQ (reference sequence). Trimming took 2 bases from V and 5 from J, leaving 15 bases between them. This CDR3 contains 15 residues. CDR3 in DNA: TGTGCCAGCAGCTTATCTTCGGGGACTCCTTATGGCTACACCTTC. The encoded protein is CASSLSSGTPYGYTF.

The chain combines TRBV29-1 with TRBJ2-7, with a possible D match to TRBD1 (6 bases). The CDR3 spans 12 residues. Looked up from germline, CDR1 is SQVTM and CDR2 is ANQGSEA. Trimming removed 7 bases from V and 2 bases from J, with 12 bases in between. In nucleotides, the CDR3 is TGCAGCGCCGGGACACTGACCTACGAGCAGTACTTC. The encoded protein is CSAGTLTYEQYF.

V and J are TRBV7-3 and TRBJ2-2; 13 bases fit TRBD2. CDR1 is SGHTA, CDR2 FQGTGA, per germline. V lost 5 bases to trimming and J lost 6 bases; unmatched junction nucleotides: 3. CDR3 length: 15 residues. This chain's CDR3 is CASSPTSGRSGELFF. The CDR3 DNA reads TGTGCCAGCAGCCCGACTAGCGGGAGGTCCGGGGAGCTGTTTTTT.

This clonotype was recorded a few times. This rearrangement joins TRBV7-6 to TRBJ2-7; maybe TRBD1 (5 bases). V lost 1 base to trimming and J lost 5 bases, with 12 bases between them. CDR1 and CDR2 (germline): SGHVS, FNYEAQ. The CDR3 runs to 14 residues. The CDR3 loop reads CASSLVGDIDEQYF. The DNA for the CDR3 is TGTGCCAGCAGCTTAGTAGGGGATATCGACGAGCAGTACTTC.

This clonotype was recorded many times. V and J are TRBV5-1 and TRBJ2-2; maybe TRBD1 (6 bases). V was shortened by 0 bases and J by 6 bases, with 12 bases between the two germline ends. The CDR3 extends over 15 amino acids. Germline-derived CDR1 and CDR2 are SGHRS and YFSETQ. CDR3 DNA sequence: TGCGCCAGCAGCTTGGCCAGGGGTGGAGCCGGGGAGCTGTTTTTT. Amino acid sequence: CASSLARGGAGELFF.

This clonotype was recorded a few times. V is TRBV10-3 and J is TRBJ2-3, with 7 bases that match TRBD2. The CDR3 spans 14 residues. CDR1 and CDR2 from the germline V gene are ENHRY and SYGVKD. Trimming removed 10 bases from V and 0 bases from J; junction bases left unmatched: 7. As DNA, the CDR3 is TGTGCCACCAGAAGCGGGGCTAGCACAGATACGCAGTATTTT. Protein product: CATRSGASTDTQYF.

CDR3 sequence (DNA): TGCAGTGTTAGGCCCGTTTCTAGCACAGATACGCAGTATTTT. It translates to CSVRPVSSTDTQYF. The rearrangement links TRBV20-1 to TRBJ2-3; D ambiguous. This CDR3 contains 14 residues. Trimming stripped 7 bases from V and 0 bases from J, with 14 bases between. CDR1 is DFQATT, CDR2 SNEGSKA, per germline (reference sequence).

This clonotype came up many times. The CDR3 bases are TGCAGTGCCCCCCCGGGGAGCGGACGCACAGATACGCAGTATTTT. Residues: CSAPPGSGRTDTQYF. This chain links TRBV20-1 with TRBJ2-3, with D perhaps TRBD2 (5 bases). From germline, CDR1 is DFQATT and CDR2 SNEGSKA (reference sequence). V was pared by 6 bases and J by 1 base, with 17 bases between. The CDR3 totals 15 residues.

This sequence joins TRBV4-2 and TRBJ2-7, with 7 bases aligning to TRBD1. This CDR3 contains 16 residues. V lost 4 bases, J lost 3 bases, and 12 bases stayed unmatched. CDR1 and CDR2 from the germline V gene are LGHNA and YNFKEQ. This CDR3 is CASSRALTGLGYEQYF. The CDR3 DNA sequence: TGTGCCAGCAGCCGAGCGCTGACAGGGTTGGGCTACGAGCAGTACTTC.

The rearrangement uses TRBV18 and TRBJ2-5; D may correspond to TRBD1 or TRBD2 (5 bases each). V was shortened by 2 bases and J by 7 bases, with 14 bases between the two germline ends. The germline V gene has CDR1 KGHSH and CDR2 LQKENI. The CDR3 is 14 residues long. The CDR3 nucleotides read TGTGCCAGCTCACCAGGGACCAGGATTGGGACCCAGTACTTC. It encodes CASSPGTRIGTQYF.

This clonotype was detected a few times. The V gene is TRBV27, the J gene TRBJ1-1, with 7 bases identical to TRBD1. Losses at the gene ends were 6 bases for V and 6 bases for J; bases not matched to a gene: 7. Germline V gene sequence: CDR1 MNHEY, CDR2 SMNVEV (reference sequence). The CDR3 totals 13 residues. This CDR3 reads CASRSGGRAEAFF. CDR3 DNA: TGTGCCAGCAGATCAGGGGGGAGAGCTGAAGCTTTCTTT.